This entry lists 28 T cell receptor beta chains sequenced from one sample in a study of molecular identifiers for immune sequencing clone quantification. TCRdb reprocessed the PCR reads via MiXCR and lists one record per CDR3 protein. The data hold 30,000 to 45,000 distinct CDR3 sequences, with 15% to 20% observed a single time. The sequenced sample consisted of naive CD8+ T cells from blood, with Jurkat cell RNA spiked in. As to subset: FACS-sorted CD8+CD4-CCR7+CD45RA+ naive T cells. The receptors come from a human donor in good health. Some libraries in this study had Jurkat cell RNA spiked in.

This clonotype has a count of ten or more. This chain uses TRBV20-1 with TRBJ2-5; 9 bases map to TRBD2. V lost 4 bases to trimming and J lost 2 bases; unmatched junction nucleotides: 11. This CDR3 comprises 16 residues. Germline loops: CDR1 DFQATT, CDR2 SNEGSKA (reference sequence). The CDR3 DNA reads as TGCAGTGCTAACCTACTCAGCGGGAGGATGCAAGAGACCCAGTACTTC. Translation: CSANLLSGRMQETQYF.

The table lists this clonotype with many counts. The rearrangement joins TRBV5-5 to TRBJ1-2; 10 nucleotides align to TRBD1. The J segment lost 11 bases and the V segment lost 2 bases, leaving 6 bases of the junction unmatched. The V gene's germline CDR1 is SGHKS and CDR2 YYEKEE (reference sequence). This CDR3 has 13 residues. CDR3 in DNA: TGTGCCAGCAGCTTCGGGACAGGGGATATATACACCTTC. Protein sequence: CASSFGTGDIYTF.

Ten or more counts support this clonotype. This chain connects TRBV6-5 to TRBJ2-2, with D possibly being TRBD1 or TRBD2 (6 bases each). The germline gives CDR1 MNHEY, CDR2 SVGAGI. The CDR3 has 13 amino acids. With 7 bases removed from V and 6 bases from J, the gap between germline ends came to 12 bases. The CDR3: CASTIRGAGELFF. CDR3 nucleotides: TGTGCCAGCACCATAAGGGGGGCCGGGGAGCTGTTTTTT.

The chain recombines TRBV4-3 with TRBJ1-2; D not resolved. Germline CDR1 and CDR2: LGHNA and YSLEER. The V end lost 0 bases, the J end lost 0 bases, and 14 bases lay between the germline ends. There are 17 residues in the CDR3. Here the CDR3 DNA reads TGCGCCAGCAGCCAAGATGGAGGGCAGTTAGCTAACTATGGCTACACCTTC. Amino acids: CASSQDGGQLANYGYTF.

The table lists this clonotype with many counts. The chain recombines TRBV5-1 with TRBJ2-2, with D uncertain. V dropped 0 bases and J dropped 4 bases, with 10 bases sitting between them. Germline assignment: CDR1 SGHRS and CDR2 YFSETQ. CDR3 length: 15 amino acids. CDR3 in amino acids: CASSLDAKGTGELFF. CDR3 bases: TGCGCCAGCAGCTTGGACGCCAAGGGCACCGGGGAGCTGTTTTTT. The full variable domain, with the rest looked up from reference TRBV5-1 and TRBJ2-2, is KAGVTQTPRYLIKTRGQQVTLSCSPISGHRSVSWYQQTPGQGLQFLFEYFSETQRNKGNFPGRFSGRQFSNSRSEMNVSTLELGDSALYLCASSLDAKGTGELFFGEGSRLTVL.

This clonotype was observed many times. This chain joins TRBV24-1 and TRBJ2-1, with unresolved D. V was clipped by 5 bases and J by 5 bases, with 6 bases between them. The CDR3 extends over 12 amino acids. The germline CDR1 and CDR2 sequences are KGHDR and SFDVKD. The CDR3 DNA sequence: TGTGCCACCAGTGGGCCCCACAATGAGCAGTTCTTC. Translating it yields CATSGPHNEQFF.

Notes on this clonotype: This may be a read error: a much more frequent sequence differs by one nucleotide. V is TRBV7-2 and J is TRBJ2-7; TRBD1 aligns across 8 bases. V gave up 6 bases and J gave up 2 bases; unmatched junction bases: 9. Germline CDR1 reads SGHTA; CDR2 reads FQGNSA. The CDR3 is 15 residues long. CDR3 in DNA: TGTACCAGCAGAACCCACCAGGGGGCGGCCTACGAGCAGTACTTC. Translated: CTSRTHQGAAYEQYF.

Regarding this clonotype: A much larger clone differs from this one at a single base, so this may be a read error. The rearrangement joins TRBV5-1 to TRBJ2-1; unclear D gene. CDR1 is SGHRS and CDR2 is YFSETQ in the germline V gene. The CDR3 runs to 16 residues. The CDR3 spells CASSSPSESSYNKQFF. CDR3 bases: TGCGCCAGCAGCTCCCCCTCGGAGAGCTCCTACAATAAGCAGTTCTTC. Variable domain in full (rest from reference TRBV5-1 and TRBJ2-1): KAGVTQTPRYLIKTRGQQVTLSCSPISGHRSVSWYQQTPGQGLQFLFEYFSETQRNKGNFPGRFSGRQFSNSRSEMNVSTLELGDSALYLCASSSPSESSYNKQFFGPGTRLTVL.

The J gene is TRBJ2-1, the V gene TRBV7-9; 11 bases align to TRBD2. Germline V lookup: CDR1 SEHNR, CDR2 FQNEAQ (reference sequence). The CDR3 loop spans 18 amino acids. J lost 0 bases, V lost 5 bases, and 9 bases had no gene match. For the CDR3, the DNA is TGTGCCAGCAGCCCGGGACTAGCGGTCTTTAGCTCCTACAATGAGCAGTTCTTC. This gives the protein CASSPGLAVFSSYNEQFF.

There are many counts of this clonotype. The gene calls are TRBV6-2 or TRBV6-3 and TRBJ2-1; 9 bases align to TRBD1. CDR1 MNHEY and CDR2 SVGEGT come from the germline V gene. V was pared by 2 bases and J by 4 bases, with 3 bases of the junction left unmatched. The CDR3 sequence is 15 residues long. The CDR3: CASSYPGTGYNEQFF. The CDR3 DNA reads TGTGCCAGCAGTTACCCGGGGACAGGGTACAATGAGCAGTTCTTC.

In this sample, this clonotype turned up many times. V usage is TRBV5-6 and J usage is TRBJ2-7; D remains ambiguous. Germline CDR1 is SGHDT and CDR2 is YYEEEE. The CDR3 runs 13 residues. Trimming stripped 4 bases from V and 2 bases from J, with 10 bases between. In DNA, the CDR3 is TGTGCCAGCAGCCCAACCCTGGCCTACGAGCAGTACTTC. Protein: CASSPTLAYEQYF.

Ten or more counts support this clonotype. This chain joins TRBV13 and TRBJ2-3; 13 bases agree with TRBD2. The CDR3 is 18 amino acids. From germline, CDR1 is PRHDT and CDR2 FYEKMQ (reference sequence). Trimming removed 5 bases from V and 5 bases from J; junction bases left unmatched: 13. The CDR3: CASSPSPGTSGKVDTQYF. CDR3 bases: TGTGCCAGCAGCCCGTCCCCTGGGACTAGCGGGAAAGTAGATACGCAGTATTTT.

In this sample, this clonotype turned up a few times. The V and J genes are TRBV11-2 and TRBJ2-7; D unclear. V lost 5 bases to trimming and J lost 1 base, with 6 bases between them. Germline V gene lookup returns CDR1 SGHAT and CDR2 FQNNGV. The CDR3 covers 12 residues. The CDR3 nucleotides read TGTGCCAGCAGCCCGATGTCCTACGAGCAGTACTTC. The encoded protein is CASSPMSYEQYF.

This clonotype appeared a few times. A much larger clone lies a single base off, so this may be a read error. The CDR3 bases are TGTGCCAGCAGCCAATTGTCATTCAAGAGCGACGAGCAGTACTTC. This sequence encodes CASSQLSFKSDEQYF. The chain is built from TRBV4-2 and TRBJ2-7; D remains ambiguous. The germline V gene has CDR1 LGHNA and CDR2 YNFKEQ. V was shortened by 2 bases and J by 5 bases, with 16 bases between the two germline ends. The CDR3 has 15 residues.

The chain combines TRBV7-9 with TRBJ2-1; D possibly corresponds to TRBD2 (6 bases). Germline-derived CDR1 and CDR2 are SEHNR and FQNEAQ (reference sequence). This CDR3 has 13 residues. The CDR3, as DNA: TGTGTCAGTTTTGGCTGGGCGGGGAATGAGCAGTTCTTC. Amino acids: CVSFGWAGNEQFF. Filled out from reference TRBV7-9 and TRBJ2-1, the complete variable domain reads DTGVSQNPRHKITKRGQNVTFRCDPISEHNRLYWYRQTLGQGPEFLTYFQNEAQLEKSRLLSDRFSAERPKGSFSTLEIQRTEQGDSAMYLCVSFGWAGNEQFFGPGTRLTVL.

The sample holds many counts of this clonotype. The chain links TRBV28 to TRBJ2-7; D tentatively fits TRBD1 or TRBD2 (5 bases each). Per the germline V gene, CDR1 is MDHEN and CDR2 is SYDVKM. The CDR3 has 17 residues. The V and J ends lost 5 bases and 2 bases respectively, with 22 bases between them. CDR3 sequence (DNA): TGTGCCAGCAGTCAGCCTCGGTGGCAGGGAGTGGCCTACGAGCAGTACTTC. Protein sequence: CASSQPRWQGVAYEQYF.

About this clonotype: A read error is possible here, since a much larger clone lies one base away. The DNA of the CDR3 is TGTGCCAGCAGTCCCCGTCACAGACCCTACGAGCAGCACTTC. Translation gives CASSPRHRPYEQHF. The chain has TRBV28 and TRBJ2-7; no reliable D call. CDR3 length: 14 residues. CDR1 is MDHEN and CDR2 is SYDVKM in the germline V gene.

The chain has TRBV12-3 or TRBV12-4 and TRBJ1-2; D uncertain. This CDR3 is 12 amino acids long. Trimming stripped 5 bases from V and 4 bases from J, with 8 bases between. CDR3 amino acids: CASSPSGYGYTF. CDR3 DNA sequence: TGTGCCAGCAGTCCCTCGGGCTATGGCTACACCTTC.

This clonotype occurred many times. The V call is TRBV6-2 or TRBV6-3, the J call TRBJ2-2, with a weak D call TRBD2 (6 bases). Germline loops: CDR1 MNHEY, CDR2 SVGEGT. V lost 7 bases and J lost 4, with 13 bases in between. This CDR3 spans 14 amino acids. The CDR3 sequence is CASTDYAGTGELFF. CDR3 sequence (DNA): TGTGCCAGCACGGACTACGCGGGCACCGGGGAGCTGTTTTTT.

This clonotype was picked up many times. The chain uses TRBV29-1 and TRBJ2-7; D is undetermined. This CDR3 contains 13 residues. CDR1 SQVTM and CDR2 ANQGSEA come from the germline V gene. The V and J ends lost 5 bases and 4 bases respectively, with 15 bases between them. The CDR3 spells CSVQWAQQYEQYF. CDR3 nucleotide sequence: TGCAGCGTTCAGTGGGCCCAACAATACGAGCAGTACTTC.

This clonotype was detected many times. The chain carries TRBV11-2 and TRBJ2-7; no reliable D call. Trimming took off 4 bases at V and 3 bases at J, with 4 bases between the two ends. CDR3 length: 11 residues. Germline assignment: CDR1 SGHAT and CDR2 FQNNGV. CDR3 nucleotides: TGTGCCAGCAGCTACTTCTACGAGCAGTACTTC. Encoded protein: CASSYFYEQYF.

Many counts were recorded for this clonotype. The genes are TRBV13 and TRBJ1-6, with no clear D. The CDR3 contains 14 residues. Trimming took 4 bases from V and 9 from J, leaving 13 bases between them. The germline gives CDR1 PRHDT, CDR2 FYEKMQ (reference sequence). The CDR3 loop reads CASSSGPAGSPLHF. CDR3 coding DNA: TGTGCCAGCAGCTCCGGGCCCGCAGGTTCACCCCTCCACTTT.

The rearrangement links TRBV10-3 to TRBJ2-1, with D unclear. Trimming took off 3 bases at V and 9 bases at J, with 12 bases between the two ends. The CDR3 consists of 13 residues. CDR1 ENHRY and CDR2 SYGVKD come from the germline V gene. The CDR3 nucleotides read TGTGCCATCAGTGAAGGTAGCTTGGGTGAGCAGTTCTTC. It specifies CAISEGSLGEQFF.

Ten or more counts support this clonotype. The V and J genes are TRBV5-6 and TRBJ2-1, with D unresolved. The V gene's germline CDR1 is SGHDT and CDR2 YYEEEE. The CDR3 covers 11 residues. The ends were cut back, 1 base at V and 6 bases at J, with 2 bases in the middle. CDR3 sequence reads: CASSLFNEQFF. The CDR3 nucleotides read TGTGCCAGCAGCTTGTTCAATGAGCAGTTCTTC.

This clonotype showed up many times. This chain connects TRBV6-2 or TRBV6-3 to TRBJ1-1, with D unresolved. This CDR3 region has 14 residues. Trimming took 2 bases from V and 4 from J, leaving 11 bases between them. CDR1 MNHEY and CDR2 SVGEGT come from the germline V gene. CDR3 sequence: CASSYHSRGTEAFF. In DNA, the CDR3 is TGTGCCAGCAGTTACCATTCCCGGGGCACTGAAGCTTTCTTT.

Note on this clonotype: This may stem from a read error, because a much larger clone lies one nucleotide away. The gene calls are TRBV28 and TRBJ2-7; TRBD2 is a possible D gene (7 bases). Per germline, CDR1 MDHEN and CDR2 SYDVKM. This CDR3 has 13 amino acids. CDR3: CASSLAGAYERYF. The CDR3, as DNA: TGTGCCAGCAGTTTAGCGGGGGCCTACGAGCGGTACTTC.

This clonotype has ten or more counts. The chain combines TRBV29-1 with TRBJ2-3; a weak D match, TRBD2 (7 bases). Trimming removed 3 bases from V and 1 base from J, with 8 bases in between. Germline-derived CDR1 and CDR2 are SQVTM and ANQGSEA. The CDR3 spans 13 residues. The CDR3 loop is CSVDGGRTDTQYF. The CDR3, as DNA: TGCAGCGTTGACGGGGGGCGCACAGATACGCAGTATTTT.

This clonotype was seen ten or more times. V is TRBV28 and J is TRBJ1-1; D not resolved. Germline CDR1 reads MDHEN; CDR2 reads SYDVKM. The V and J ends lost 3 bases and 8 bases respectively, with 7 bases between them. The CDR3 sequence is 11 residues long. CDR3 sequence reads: CASSFLGEAFF. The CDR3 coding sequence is TGTGCCAGCAGTTTTTTGGGGGAAGCTTTCTTT.